The 16 T cell receptor beta chains in this list originate from one sample, sequenced in a study of glioma-infiltrating T cells after dendritic cell vaccination. Here immunoSEQ multiplex PCR was the method, and the copy in TCRdb shows in-frame clones only, minus some. This sample yields about 92,000 clones, of which about nine tenths are seen a single time; around 16% belongs to the top ten. The sequencing here drew on blood, taken before dendritic cell vaccination. The source of these receptors is a human donor with glioblastoma.

As for this clone: Relative to the germline gene, one junction end is altered; a read error may explain this. The chain has TRBV6-6 and TRBJ1-2; TRBD1 agrees at 8 bases. This CDR3 contains 13 residues. Germline-derived CDR1 and CDR2 are MNHNY and SVGAGI (reference sequence). The CDR3 reads CASSYGTGYPIHF. The CDR3 nucleotides are TGTGCCAGCAGTTACGGGACAGGTTATCCCATCCACTTC.

The rearrangement uses TRBV27 and TRBJ2-2; no firm D call. The length of the CDR3 is 16 residues. With 0 bases removed from V and 1 base from J, the gap between germline ends came to 9 bases. CDR1 is MNHEY and CDR2 is SMNVEV in the germline V gene (reference sequence). CDR3 residues: CASSLSWRKNTGELFF. CDR3 DNA sequence: TGTGCCAGCAGTTTATCATGGCGGAAGAACACCGGGGAGCTGTTTTTT.

Only a few counts were recorded for this clone. CDR3: CASSTGQAQYF. CDR3 coding DNA: TGTGCCAGCTCAACGGGACAGGCTCAGTACTTC. The chain combines TRBV18 with TRBJ2-7; 8 nucleotides align to TRBD1. Trimming at V came to 5 bases and at J to 10 bases, leaving 4 bases not matched to a gene. CDR3 length equals 11 residues. The germline V gene has CDR1 KGHSH and CDR2 LQKENI. Complete variable domain (other parts from reference TRBV18 and TRBJ2-7): NAGVMQNPRHLVRRRGQEARLRCSPMKGHSHVYWYRQLPEEGLKFMVYLQKENIIDESGMPKERFSAEFPKEGPSILRIQQVVRGDSAAYFCASSTGQAQYFGPGTRLTVT.

The gene calls are TRBV27 and TRBJ2-3; 10 bases match TRBD2. The V segment lost 6 bases and the J segment 4 bases; nucleotides outside the gene matches: 4. CDR1 MNHEY and CDR2 SMNVEV come from the germline V gene (reference sequence). The CDR3 totals 14 residues. In nucleotides, the CDR3 is TGTGCCAGCAGGACCGGGACTAGCGCAGATACGCAGTATTTT. Its protein is CASRTGTSADTQYF.

The chain has TRBV6-5 and TRBJ2-7, with 7 bases matching TRBD2. Germline V CDR1 and CDR2: MNHEY, SVGAGI. V shed 0 bases, J shed 3 bases, and the junction held 5 bases outside the gene matches. This CDR3 region has 15 residues. The CDR3 region has the DNA TGTGCCAGCAGTTACTCGATCGGCGGGGGCTACGAGCAGTACTTC. Translation: CASSYSIGGGYEQYF.

The rearrangement links TRBV28 to TRBJ2-7, with D perhaps TRBD1 (5 bases). Per the germline V gene, CDR1 is MDHEN and CDR2 is SYDVKM. This CDR3 region has 12 residues. Between the trimmed V and J ends, which lost 7 bases and 6 bases, there was a span of 13 bases. Here the CDR3 DNA reads TGTGCCAGCACCCCAGGGCGTGGCGAGCAGTACTTC. Translated: CASTPGRGEQYF.

The chain combines TRBV28 with TRBJ2-7; D is perhaps TRBD2 (6 bases). The CDR3 extends over 16 amino acids. With 5 bases removed from V and 3 bases from J, the gap between germline ends came to 20 bases. The germline gives CDR1 MDHEN, CDR2 SYDVKM. CDR3 DNA: TGTGCCAGCAGTCCTCGGAGCGGAGGGTCCTTCTACGAGCAGTACTTC. Residues: CASSPRSGGSFYEQYF.

CDR3 region: CASMLSRAGGGGYTF. The CDR3 DNA is TGTGCCAGCATGCTATCTCGGGCAGGGGGCGGTGGCTACACCTTC. V and J are TRBV6-5 and TRBJ1-2, with 8 bases fitting TRBD1. Germline CDR1 MNHEY, CDR2 SVGAGI. J lost 7 bases, V lost 7 bases, and 14 bases had no gene match. CDR3 length equals 15 residues.

V is TRBV18 and J is TRBJ1-2; 8 positions agree with TRBD1. The V gene end was trimmed by 2 bases and the J gene end by 7 bases; junction bases not matched to a gene: 9. Germline V CDR1 and CDR2: KGHSH, LQKENI. The CDR3 runs to 15 residues. CDR3 residues: CASSPSGQGGGGYTF. DNA for the CDR3: TGTGCCAGCTCACCATCAGGACAGGGAGGAGGTGGCTACACCTTC. The full variable domain, its missing parts supplied by reference TRBV18 and TRBJ1-2, is NAGVMQNPRHLVRRRGQEARLRCSPMKGHSHVYWYRQLPEEGLKFMVYLQKENIIDESGMPKERFSAEFPKEGPSILRIQQVVRGDSAAYFCASSPSGQGGGGYTFGSGTRLTVV.

This clone was seen just once. J is TRBJ2-3 and V is TRBV30, with D possibly being TRBD1 (6 bases). This CDR3 spans 17 amino acids. V shed 3 bases and J shed 3 bases, with 22 bases lying between them. CDR1 is GTSNPN and CDR2 is SVGIG in the germline V gene (reference sequence). The CDR3 nucleotides are TGTGCCTGGAGAGGGATGGACAGAAAGATGAGGACAGATACGCAGTATTTT. As protein: CAWRGMDRKMRTDTQYF.

The genes are TRBV29-1 and TRBJ2-4, with 7 bases fitting TRBD1. V was clipped by 4 bases and J by 9 bases; unmatched bases: 3. The CDR3 sequence is 11 residues long. Germline assignment: CDR1 SQVTM and CDR2 ANQGSEA. CDR3 sequence reads: CSVGQGGIQYF. As DNA, the CDR3 is TGCAGCGTTGGACAGGGTGGCATTCAGTACTTC.

The V gene is TRBV13, the J gene TRBJ2-5; TRBD1 matches at 7 bases. CDR1 is PRHDT, CDR2 FYEKMQ, per germline (reference sequence). V lost 4 bases and J lost 4; bases outside the gene matches: 9. The CDR3 is 15 residues long. The CDR3 protein is CASSSLDRFGETQYF. CDR3 coding DNA: TGTGCCAGCAGCTCCCTGGACAGGTTCGGAGAGACCCAGTACTTC.

V is TRBV9 and J is TRBJ2-7, with 10 bases lining up with TRBD2. V lost 4 bases, J lost 3 bases, and 4 bases stayed unmatched. The germline gives CDR1 SGDLS, CDR2 YYNGEE. The CDR3 length is 14 residues. CDR3 nucleotides: TGTGCCAGCAGCTCGAGCGGGAGGGGCTACGAGCAGTACTTC. Residues: CASSSSGRGYEQYF.

The V and J genes are TRBV5-1 and TRBJ2-3, with a tentative D call TRBD2 (5 bases). Looked up from germline, CDR1 is SGHRS and CDR2 is YFSETQ. This CDR3 is 14 amino acids long. Trimming removed 2 bases from V and 0 bases from J, with 7 bases in between. This CDR3 is CASSLGGSTDTQYF. In nucleotides, the CDR3 is TGCGCCAGCAGCTTAGGCGGGAGCACAGATACGCAGTATTTT.

In this sample, this clone turned up a few times. The rearrangement joins TRBV7-6 to TRBJ1-1, with D possibly matching TRBD1 (5 bases). The V gene lost 5 bases and the J gene lost 1 base, with 11 bases spanning the gap. The CDR3 is 14 residues long. Germline CDR1 SGHVS, CDR2 FNYEAQ. CDR3 DNA: TGTGCCAGCAGCCACTCCGGACAGAACACTGAAGCTTTCTTT. This translates into CASSHSGQNTEAFF. Filled out from reference TRBV7-6 and TRBJ1-1, the complete variable domain reads GAGVSQSPRYKVTKRGQDVALRCDPISGHVSLYWYRQALGQGPEFLTYFNYEAQQDKSGLPNDRFSAERPEGSISTLTIQRTEQRDSAMYRCASSHSGQNTEAFFGQGTRLTVV.

This clone was seen only once. V is TRBV4-3 and J is TRBJ2-6; possibly TRBD2 for D (5 bases). Germline V CDR1 and CDR2: LGHNA, YSLEER. Between the trimmed V and J ends, which lost 0 bases and 4 bases, there was a span of 13 bases. This CDR3 has 17 amino acids. Written as DNA, the CDR3 is TGCGCCAGCAGCCAAGAGGTCGGACTTGAGGGGGCCAACGTCCTGACTTTC. It translates to CASSQEVGLEGANVLTF.